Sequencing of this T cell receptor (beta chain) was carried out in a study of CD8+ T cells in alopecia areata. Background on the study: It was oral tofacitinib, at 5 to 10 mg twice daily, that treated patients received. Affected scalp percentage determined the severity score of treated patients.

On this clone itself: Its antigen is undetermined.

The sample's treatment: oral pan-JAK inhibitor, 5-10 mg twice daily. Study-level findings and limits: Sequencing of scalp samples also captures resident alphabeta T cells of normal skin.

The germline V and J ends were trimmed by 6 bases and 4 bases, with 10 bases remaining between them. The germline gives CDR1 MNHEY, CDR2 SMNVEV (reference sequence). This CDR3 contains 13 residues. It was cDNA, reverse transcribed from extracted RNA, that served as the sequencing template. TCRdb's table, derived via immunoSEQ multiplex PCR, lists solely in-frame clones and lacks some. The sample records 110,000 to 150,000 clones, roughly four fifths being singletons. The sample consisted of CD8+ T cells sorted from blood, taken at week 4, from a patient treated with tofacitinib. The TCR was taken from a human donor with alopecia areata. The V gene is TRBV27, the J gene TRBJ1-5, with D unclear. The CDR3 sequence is CASSHKPNQPQHF. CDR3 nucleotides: TGTGCCAGCAGCCATAAGCCTAATCAGCCCCAGCATTTT.